The present T cell receptor (beta chain) was sequenced within a study of blood T cell repertoires in COVID-19. Across the study: The United States, Italy and Spain were the sources of the acute and convalescent COVID-19 samples. PBMCs, B-cell-depleted T cells, or T cells were the source of the cDNA or gDNA that made up the material.

This CDR3 contains 16 residues. V lost 2 bases and J lost 4; bases outside the gene matches: 3. Germline V gene data show CDR1 as MNHEY and CDR2 as SVGAGI. Produced via immunoSEQ multiplex PCR; TCRdb's table is partial and in-frame only. This sample has some 290,000 clones, with around 87% found just once. The sample was peripheral blood. The sequence came from a man aged 18 to 30 with active or convalescent COVID-19. The chain employs TRBV6-5 and TRBJ2-2; 11 bases are shared with TRBD2. CDR3 nucleotides: TGTGCCAGCAGTTACCCTGGGACTAGCGGCACCGGGGAGCTGTTTTTT. Its protein is CASSYPGTSGTGELFF.